This is a list of T cell receptor beta chains from one sample in a study of T-cell reconstitution after alpha-beta-depleted transplantation in children. Each CDR3 protein gets one entry after TCRdb re-called the PCR reads with MiXCR. The sample yields over 85,000 distinct CDR3 sequences, approximately 10% seen once. The material sequenced was PBMCs from the stem cell graft donor, taken from the stem cell graft. All receptors derive from a human donor who donated a stem cell graft to a child with acute lymphoblastic leukemia. Each CDR3 is given with its conserved first and last residue. The D gene is left open where the match is weak. Size is omitted from some rows. Given values are once, few, many or a class for expanded clones.

v_gene	abundance	j_gene	d_gene	CDR3aa	CDR3nt
TRBV7-9	many	TRBJ1-2	-	CASSLSQGHPGYTF	TGTGCCAGCAGCTTAAGTCAGGGGCATCCTGGCTACACCTTC
TRBV2	many	TRBJ1-5	-	CASSAWVSEVVYQPQHF	TGTGCCAGCAGTGCCTGGGTCTCGGAGGTTGTCTATCAGCCCCAGCATTTT
TRBV9	many	TRBJ1-6	-	CASSVGKVNNSPLHF	TGTGCCAGCAGCGTAGGGAAAGTCAATAATTCACCCCTCCACTTT
TRBV7-9	many	TRBJ2-5	-	CASSLVLGPETQYF	TGTGCCAGCAGCTTAGTACTAGGGCCAGAGACCCAGTACTTC
TRBV27	-	TRBJ2-7	-	CASSLAHRAEQYF	TGTGCCAGCAGTTTAGCCCACCGAGCCGAGCAGTACTTC
TRBV5-1	-	TRBJ2-7	TRBD1	CASTDRVINEQYF	TGCGCCAGCACTGACAGGGTTATCAACGAGCAGTACTTC
TRBV5-1	many	TRBJ2-3	TRBD1	CASSSTPGQGRSGSTAPDTQYF	TGCGCCAGCAGCTCAACGCCGGGACAGGGGCGAAGCGGGAGCACCGCGCCAGATACGCAGTATTTT
TRBV7-2	many	TRBJ2-3	-	CASSPVDTQYF	TGTGCCAGCAGCCCCGTAGATACGCAGTATTTT
TRBV20-1	many	TRBJ1-5	TRBD1	CSAREPGTGVGGNQPQHF	TGCAGTGCTAGAGAACCCGGGACAGGGGTAGGGGGCAATCAGCCCCAGCATTTT
TRBV20-1	many	TRBJ1-5	TRBD1	CSAMKGQGGQPQHF	TGCAGTGCTATGAAGGGACAGGGTGGTCAGCCCCAGCATTTT
TRBV28	many	TRBJ2-7	TRBD1	CASSSYGQGDSYEQYF	TGTGCCAGCAGCAGCTACGGACAGGGGGACTCCTACGAGCAGTACTTC
TRBV12-3/TRBV12-4	many	TRBJ2-7	-	CASRPGGSSYEQYF	TGTGCCAGCCGGCCTGGTGGGAGCTCCTACGAGCAGTACTTC
TRBV19	few	TRBJ2-1	-	CASSIMFGSYNEQFF	TGTGCCAGTAGTATAATGTTCGGCTCTTACAATGAGCAGTTCTTC
TRBV29-1	many	TRBJ1-1	-	CSAGQSNTEAFF	TGCAGCGCCGGACAATCGAACACTGAAGCTTTCTTT
TRBV18	many	TRBJ1-4	-	CASSPGGENEKLFF	TGTGCCAGCTCACCGGGAGGAGAAAATGAAAAACTGTTTTTT
TRBV5-1	many	TRBJ1-5	-	CASSLVGRYQYSNQPQHF	TGCGCCAGCAGCTTGGTGGGACGATATCAATATAGCAATCAGCCCCAGCATTTT
TRBV6-1	many	TRBJ2-7	TRBD2	CASSPSGSGDEQYF	TGTGCCAGCAGTCCGAGCGGGAGTGGGGACGAGCAGTACTTC
TRBV29-1	few	TRBJ1-2	-	CSVEGPASDYGYTF	TGCAGCGTTGAAGGGCCAGCAAGCGACTATGGCTACACCTTC
TRBV12-3/TRBV12-4	many	TRBJ1-1	TRBD1	CASSFRAGGGEAFF	TGTGCCAGCAGTTTTAGGGCAGGGGGCGGAGAAGCTTTCTTT
TRBV20-1	many	TRBJ1-5	-	CSARWGAENQPQHF	TGCAGTGCTAGATGGGGGGCAGAAAATCAGCCCCAGCATTTT
TRBV18	many	TRBJ1-2	-	CASSPLPPGAGIDGYTF	TGTGCCAGCTCACCGCTTCCACCCGGGGCAGGGATCGATGGCTACACCTTC
TRBV5-1	many	TRBJ2-2	TRBD2	CASSLGLAGVRTGELFF	TGCGCCAGCAGCCTCGGACTAGCGGGAGTCCGGACCGGGGAGCTGTTTTTT
TRBV7-2	many	TRBJ2-4	TRBD1	CASSLGQGGRVAIQYF	TGTGCCAGCAGCCTAGGACAGGGGGGAAGAGTGGCCATTCAGTACTTC
TRBV21-1	many	TRBJ2-1	-	CASSKKRRQGQDNEQFF	TGTGCCAGCAGCAAAAAAAGACGACAGGGGCAGGACAATGAGCAGTTCTTC
TRBV29-1	-	TRBJ2-3	TRBD1	CSGRDRGRTDTQYF	TGCAGCGGCCGGGACAGGGGGCGTACAGATACGCAGTATTTT
TRBV10-1	-	TRBJ2-2	-	CASMDSSAGELFF	TGCGCCAGCATGGACTCATCCGCCGGGGAGCTGTTTTTT
TRBV5-1	many	TRBJ2-7	TRBD2	CASTTGTSGRVPYEQYF	TGCGCCAGCACAACCGGGACTAGCGGGAGAGTCCCCTACGAGCAGTACTTC
TRBV18	-	TRBJ1-3	-	CASSPRTPGNTIYF	TGTGCCAGCTCACCACGGACTCCTGGAAACACCATATATTTT
TRBV30	few	TRBJ2-1	-	CAWSRARGSSYNEQFF	TGTGCCTGGAGTCGGGCGAGGGGGAGCTCCTACAATGAGCAGTTCTTC
TRBV10-3	many	TRBJ2-1	-	CAISHRDTQYNEQFF	TGTGCCATCAGCCACCGGGACACCCAATACAATGAGCAGTTCTTC
TRBV5-1	many	TRBJ2-6	-	CASSQTVSGANVLTF	TGCGCCAGCAGCCAGACAGTCTCTGGGGCCAACGTCCTGACTTTC
TRBV30	many	TRBJ1-2	TRBD1	CAWSFLPGQGVKGYTF	TGTGCCTGGAGTTTTCTACCGGGACAGGGCGTTAAAGGCTACACCTTC
TRBV7-6	many	TRBJ2-3	-	CASSQGGGAVDTQYF	TGTGCCAGCAGCCAAGGGGGGGGCGCCGTAGATACGCAGTATTTT
TRBV20-1	many	TRBJ2-1	-	CSASQSNEQFF	TGCAGTGCTAGCCAGTCGAATGAGCAGTTCTTC
TRBV12-3/TRBV12-4	many	TRBJ1-2	-	CASSWGRPQGHEKNYGYTF	TGTGCCAGCAGTTGGGGCCGCCCTCAGGGCCACGAAAAAAATTATGGCTACACCTTC
TRBV7-9	-	TRBJ2-5	TRBD2	CASRPSGGAGETQYF	TGTGCCAGCAGACCCTCCGGGGGGGCGGGGGAGACCCAGTACTTC
TRBV11-3	-	TRBJ2-1	TRBD1	CASGTGRNNEQFF	TGTGCCAGTGGGACAGGACGGAACAATGAGCAGTTCTTC
TRBV4-2	-	TRBJ2-2	TRBD2	CASSREGRGGYTGELFF	TGTGCCAGCAGCCGGGAAGGAAGGGGAGGGTACACCGGGGAGCTGTTTTTT
TRBV20-1	many	TRBJ1-1	TRBD1	CSAAPGQGKVGTEAFF	TGCAGTGCTGCCCCGGGACAGGGAAAAGTAGGCACTGAAGCTTTCTTT
TRBV9	many	TRBJ1-1	-	CASSVVMNTEAFF	TGTGCCAGCAGCGTAGTAATGAACACTGAAGCTTTCTTT
TRBV25-1	many	TRBJ2-3	-	CASSVGGGADTQYF	TGTGCCAGCAGCGTGGGTGGGGGGGCTGATACGCAGTATTTT
TRBV7-9	many	TRBJ1-1	-	CASGPGLTEAFF	TGTGCCAGCGGTCCAGGTTTAACTGAAGCTTTCTTT
TRBV7-9	many	TRBJ2-2	-	CASSLKFRNTGELFF	TGTGCCAGCAGCTTAAAGTTCAGAAACACCGGGGAGCTGTTTTTT
TRBV25-1	many	TRBJ2-7	-	CASCRDYEQYF	TGTGCCAGTTGCCGGGACTACGAGCAGTACTTC
TRBV6-2/TRBV6-3	many	TRBJ2-1	-	CASSYRGLEQFF	TGTGCCAGCAGTTACCGGGGCTTAGAGCAGTTCTTC
TRBV19	few	TRBJ2-3	-	CASSPRRSKPSTDTQYF	TGTGCCAGTAGTCCCCGGCGATCCAAACCTAGCACAGATACGCAGTATTTT
TRBV7-8	many	TRBJ2-1	TRBD2	CASSWTSGGGEDEQFF	TGTGCCAGCAGCTGGACTAGCGGGGGGGGTGAGGATGAGCAGTTCTTC
TRBV20-1	many	TRBJ1-3	TRBD1	CSADQGAGNTIYF	TGCAGTGCTGATCAGGGGGCTGGAAACACCATATATTTT
TRBV9	many	TRBJ1-4	-	CASSVGRATNEKLFF	TGTGCCAGCAGCGTAGGTAGGGCAACTAATGAAAAACTGTTTTTT
TRBV4-2	many	TRBJ1-2	TRBD1	CASSPEDRVYGYTF	TGTGCCAGCAGCCCCGAAGACAGGGTCTATGGCTACACCTTC
TRBV5-4	-	TRBJ2-5	-	CASSLAGGGREETQYF	TGTGCCAGCAGCTTGGCTGGGGGGGGGCGCGAAGAGACCCAGTACTTC
TRBV5-1	medium-sized	TRBJ2-2	-	CASRNRDLGNTGELFF	TGCGCCAGCAGGAACCGGGACCTCGGGAACACCGGGGAGCTGTTTTTT
TRBV29-1	many	TRBJ2-2	TRBD1	CSARQGSGELFF	TGCAGCGCCAGACAGGGATCCGGGGAGCTGTTTTTT
TRBV6-5	many	TRBJ2-5	-	CASSLPRGQQETQYF	TGTGCCAGCAGTTTACCGCGGGGGCAACAAGAGACCCAGTACTTC
TRBV12-3/TRBV12-4	many	TRBJ2-5	TRBD1	CASSSDRGRGETQYF	TGTGCCAGCAGTTCAGACAGGGGGCGCGGAGAGACCCAGTACTTC
TRBV11-2	many	TRBJ1-2	-	CASSSTSGGDGYTF	TGTGCCAGCAGCTCTACTTCGGGGGGGGACGGCTACACCTTC
TRBV7-2	few	TRBJ2-2	-	CASSPRGYGGELFF	TGTGCCAGCAGCCCCAGGGGATACGGCGGGGAGCTGTTTTTT
TRBV29-1	many	TRBJ1-5	-	CSVGRDSNQPQHF	TGCAGCGTTGGTAGGGATAGCAATCAGCCCCAGCATTTT
TRBV12-3/TRBV12-4	many	TRBJ2-3	-	CASRMRDTQYF	TGTGCCAGCAGAATGAGAGATACGCAGTATTTT
TRBV5-1	-	TRBJ1-2	TRBD1	CASSPDRAYGYTF	TGCGCCAGCAGCCCCGACAGGGCCTATGGCTACACCTTC